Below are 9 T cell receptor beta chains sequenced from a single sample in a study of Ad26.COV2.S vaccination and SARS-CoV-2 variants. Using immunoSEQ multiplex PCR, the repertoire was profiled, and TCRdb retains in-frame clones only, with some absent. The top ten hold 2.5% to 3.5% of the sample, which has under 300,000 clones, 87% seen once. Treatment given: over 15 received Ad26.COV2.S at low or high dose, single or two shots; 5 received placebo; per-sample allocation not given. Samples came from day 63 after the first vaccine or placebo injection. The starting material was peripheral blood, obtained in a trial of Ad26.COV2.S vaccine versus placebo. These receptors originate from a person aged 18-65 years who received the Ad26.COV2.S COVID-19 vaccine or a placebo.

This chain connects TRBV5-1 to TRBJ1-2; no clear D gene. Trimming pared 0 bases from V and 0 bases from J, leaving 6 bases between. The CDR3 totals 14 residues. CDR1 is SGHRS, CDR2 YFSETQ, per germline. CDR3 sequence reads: CASSLEGPNYGYTF. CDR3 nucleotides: TGCGCCAGCAGCTTGGAGGGCCCTAACTATGGCTACACCTTC.

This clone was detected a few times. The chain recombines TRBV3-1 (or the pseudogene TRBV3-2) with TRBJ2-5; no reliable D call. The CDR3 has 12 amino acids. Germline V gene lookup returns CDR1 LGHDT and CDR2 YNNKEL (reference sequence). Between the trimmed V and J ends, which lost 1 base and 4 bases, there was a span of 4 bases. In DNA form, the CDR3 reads TGTGCCAGCAGCCAAGCGAGAGAGACCCAGTACTTC. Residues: CASSQARETQYF.

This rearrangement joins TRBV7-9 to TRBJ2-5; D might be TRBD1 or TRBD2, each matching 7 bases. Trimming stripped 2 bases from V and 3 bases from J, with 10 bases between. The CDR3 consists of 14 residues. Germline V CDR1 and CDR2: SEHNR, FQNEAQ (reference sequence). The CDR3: CASSLQGGKETQYF. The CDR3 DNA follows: TGTGCCAGCAGCTTACAGGGGGGGAAAGAGACCCAGTACTTC. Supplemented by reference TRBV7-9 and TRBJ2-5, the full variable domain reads DTGVSQNPRHKITKRGQNVTFRCDPISEHNRLYWYRQTLGQGPEFLTYFQNEAQLEKSRLLSDRFSAERPKGSFSTLEIQRTEQGDSAMYLCASSLQGGKETQYFGPGTRLLVL.

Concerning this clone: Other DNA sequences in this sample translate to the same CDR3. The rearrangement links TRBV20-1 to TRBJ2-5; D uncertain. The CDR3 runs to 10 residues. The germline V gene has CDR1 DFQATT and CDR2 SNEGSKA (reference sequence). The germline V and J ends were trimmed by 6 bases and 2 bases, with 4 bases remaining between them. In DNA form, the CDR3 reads TGCAGTGCCTCACAAGAGACCCAGTACTTC. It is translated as CSASQETQYF.

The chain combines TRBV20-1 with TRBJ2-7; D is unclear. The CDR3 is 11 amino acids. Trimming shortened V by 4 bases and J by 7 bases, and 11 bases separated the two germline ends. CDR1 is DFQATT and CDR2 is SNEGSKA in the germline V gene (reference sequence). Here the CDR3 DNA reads TGCAGTGCTATAGGTTTGCAGGAGCAGTACTTC. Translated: CSAIGLQEQYF.

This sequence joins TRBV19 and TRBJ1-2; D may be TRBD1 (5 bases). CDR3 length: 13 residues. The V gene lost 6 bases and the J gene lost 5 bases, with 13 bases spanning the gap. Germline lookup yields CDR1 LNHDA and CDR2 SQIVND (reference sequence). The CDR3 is CASSDVGGYGYTF. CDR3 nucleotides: TGTGCCAGTAGCGACGTGGGGGGATATGGCTACACCTTC.

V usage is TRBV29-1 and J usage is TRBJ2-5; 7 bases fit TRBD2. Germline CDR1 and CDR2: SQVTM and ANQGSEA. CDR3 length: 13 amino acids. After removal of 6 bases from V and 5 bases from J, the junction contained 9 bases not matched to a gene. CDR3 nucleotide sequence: TGCAGCGTGGTACGACTAGCTAGGGAGACCCAGTACTTC. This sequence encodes CSVVRLARETQYF.

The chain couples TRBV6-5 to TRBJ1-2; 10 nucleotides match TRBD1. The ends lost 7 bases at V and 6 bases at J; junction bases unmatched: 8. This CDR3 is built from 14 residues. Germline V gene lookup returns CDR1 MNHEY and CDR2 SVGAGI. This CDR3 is CASNRPGQGNGYTF. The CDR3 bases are TGTGCCAGCAACAGACCGGGACAGGGGAATGGCTACACCTTC.

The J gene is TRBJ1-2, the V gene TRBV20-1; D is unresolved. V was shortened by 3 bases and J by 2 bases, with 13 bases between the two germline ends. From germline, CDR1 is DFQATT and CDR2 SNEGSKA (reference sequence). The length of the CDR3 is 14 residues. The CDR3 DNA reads TGCAGTGCTAGTTCATCCGGGGAGAACTATGGCTACACCTTC. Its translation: CSASSSGENYGYTF.